The 13 T cell receptor beta chains presented below share a single source sample, sequenced in a study of T-cell reconstitution after alpha-beta-depleted transplantation in children. Preparing the TCRbeta library involved the use of unique molecular identifiers. TCRdb passed the PCR reads through MiXCR, listing each CDR3 protein once. The data show roughly 490,000 distinct CDR3 sequences, around 10% seen once. This specimen consisted of PBMCs, mostly from graft donor cells, obtained 180 days after TCRalphabeta/CD19-depleted stem cell transplant. Receptors were obtained from a female patient between 2 and 15 years old who had a stem cell transplant for aplastic anemia, so the T cells may come from the graft donor.

Only a few counts were recorded for this clonotype. V usage is TRBV9 and J usage is TRBJ2-1, with TRBD2 matching 11 bases. CDR3 length: 14 residues. V lost 2 bases, J lost 7 bases, and 2 bases stayed unmatched. CDR1 is SGDLS, CDR2 YYNGEE, per germline. This CDR3 is CASSVGLAVNEQFF. The CDR3 bases are TGTGCCAGCAGCGTGGGACTAGCGGTTAATGAGCAGTTCTTC.

This clonotype came up many times. CDR3 nucleotides: TGTGCCAGCAGCCTCACAACTAGCTTGAGTTTCAATGAGCAGTTCTTC. Protein sequence: CASSLTTSLSFNEQFF. J is TRBJ2-1 and V is TRBV11-3; tentatively, D is TRBD2 (6 bases). Germline V gene sequence: CDR1 SGHNT, CDR2 YENEEA. Trimming left V 5 bases short and J 6 bases short, with 20 bases between. The CDR3 is made up of 16 amino acids.

This clonotype was observed a handful of times. In nucleotides, the CDR3 is TGTGCCAGCAGCCCCTTCTTCCGGGGCTACGAGCAGTACTTC. Translating gives CASSPFFRGYEQYF. The gene calls are TRBV7-9 and TRBJ2-7, with D perhaps TRBD2 (5 bases). Trimming took off 5 bases at V and 3 bases at J, with 14 bases between the two ends. The CDR3 is 14 amino acids. Germline V gene data show CDR1 as SEHNR and CDR2 as FQNEAQ (reference sequence).

The gene calls are TRBV18 and TRBJ1-1; D gene ambiguous. V lost 3 bases and J lost 0, with 8 bases in between. The germline gives CDR1 KGHSH, CDR2 LQKENI. The CDR3 consists of 14 residues. The CDR3 nucleotides read TGTGCCAGCTCACCGATACAGCTGAACACTGAAGCTTTCTTT. Its protein is CASSPIQLNTEAFF.

This clonotype was observed a handful of times. V usage is TRBV15 and J usage is TRBJ1-1; a possible D gene is TRBD1 (5 bases). CDR1 and CDR2 (germline): LNHNV, YYDKDF (reference sequence). The V and J ends lost 0 bases and 14 bases respectively, with 10 bases between them. The CDR3 has 11 amino acids. In DNA, the CDR3 is TGTGCCACCAGCAGAGAGCTGGGACTATTCTTT. It codes for CATSRELGLFF.

This clonotype was seen ten or more times. The rearrangement joins TRBV12-3 or TRBV12-4 to TRBJ1-5; D is unresolved. The CDR3 is 13 amino acids. Deletions cut 6 bases from V and 4 bases from J, with 10 bases between. In nucleotides, the CDR3 is TGTGCCAGCAGCGAACCGGGGAATCAGCCCCAGCATTTT. Residues: CASSEPGNQPQHF.

This clonotype is a singleton in its sample. The chain recombines TRBV14 with TRBJ2-7; maybe TRBD1 (5 bases). CDR1 and CDR2 from the germline V gene are SGHDN and FVKESK. The CDR3 is 14 residues long. V lost 7 bases, J lost 0 bases, and 13 bases lay in between. CDR3 protein: CASNRGSSSYEQYF. The CDR3 DNA reads TGTGCCAGCAATAGGGGCTCGAGCTCCTACGAGCAGTACTTC. Together with reference TRBV14 and TRBJ2-7, the CDR3 gives the full variable domain: EAGVTQFPSHSVIEKGQTVTLRCDPISGHDNLYWYRRVMGKEIKFLLHFVKESKQDESGMPNNRFLAERTGGTYSTLKVQPAELEDSGVYFCASNRGSSSYEQYFGPGTRLTVT.

This chain joins TRBV7-9 and TRBJ2-2, with 12 bases identical to TRBD1. Germline values: CDR1 SEHNR, CDR2 FQNEAQ (reference sequence). V was pared by 3 bases and J by 6 bases, with 8 bases of the junction left unmatched. The CDR3 extends over 17 amino acids. CDR3 DNA sequence: TGTGCCAGCAGCTTTGGGACAGGGGGCGACTTCCCCGGGGAGCTGTTTTTT. Residues: CASSFGTGGDFPGELFF.

Here the CDR3 DNA reads TGTGCCAGCAGCCCGACTAGCGGGTACCAGCAGTACGTC. Translated, it gives CASSPTSGYQQYV. This rearrangement joins TRBV7-2 to TRBJ2-7; 10 bases line up with TRBD2. The junction had 6 bases not matched to a gene; V was cut back by 5 bases and J by 8 bases. Germline CDR1 reads SGHTA; CDR2 reads FQGNSA. There are 13 residues in the CDR3.

This clonotype was seen many times. This chain links TRBV28 with TRBJ1-3, with D hard to call. V was shortened by 3 bases and J by 4 bases, with 4 bases between the two germline ends. In germline, CDR1 is MDHEN, CDR2 SYDVKM. This CDR3 is built from 12 residues. CDR3 bases: TGTGCCAGCAGTTTGCAGGGAAACACCATATATTTT. Translated, it gives CASSLQGNTIYF.

This clonotype was seen only a few times. The CDR3 sequence is CATQGRMGEKLFF. The DNA for the CDR3 is TGTGCCACCCAGGGGCGGATGGGTGAAAAACTGTTTTTT. V usage is TRBV24-1 and J usage is TRBJ1-4; TRBD1 might be the D (6 bases). Germline V gene lookup returns CDR1 KGHDR and CDR2 SFDVKD. There are 13 residues in the CDR3. Trimming took off 9 bases at V and 7 bases at J, with 14 bases between the two ends.

Ten or more counts support this clonotype. The chain employs TRBV7-8 and TRBJ1-5, with D possibly TRBD1 on 5 matching bases. Looked up from germline, CDR1 is SGHVS and CDR2 is FQNEAQ. This CDR3 has 13 residues. Trimming took 5 bases from V and 7 from J, leaving 12 bases between them. The DNA of the CDR3 is TGTGCCAGCAGCCGCGGGGCGAGGCAGCCCCAGCATTTT. Translating it yields CASSRGARQPQHF.

V is TRBV12-3 or TRBV12-4 and J is TRBJ2-1; D is possibly TRBD2 (6 bases). V was clipped by 2 bases and J by 0 bases, with 8 bases between them. The CDR3 has 15 residues. The CDR3 DNA follows: TGTGCCAGCAGTTTATTGACTAGCTCCTACAATGAGCAGTTCTTC. It translates to CASSLLTSSYNEQFF.